Described below is a single TCR beta chain sequence and its context. The length of the CDR3 is 12 residues. Germline lookup yields CDR1 GTSNPN and CDR2 SVGIG (reference sequence). Trimming removed 0 bases at V and 12 bases at J, with 14 bases between. Sequenced by immunoSEQ multiplex PCR; TCRdb stores in-frame clones only, minus some. The data hold around 76,000 clones, with around 80% observed a single time. This sample is part of a study of blood T cell repertoires in COVID-19. For the study at large: T cells, B-cell-depleted T cells, or PBMCs supplied cDNA or gDNA.

The V gene is TRBV30, the J gene TRBJ1-1; D gene unclear. The sample comprised peripheral blood. This TCR came from a man in his fifties with COVID-19, enrolled during active disease. The CDR3 DNA follows: TGTGCCTGGAGTGTACCGCGGGGTATAACTTTCTTT. Encoded protein: CAWSVPRGITFF.